This TCR beta chain originates from a study of vaccination and CD4 T cells after COVID-19. The CDR3 is made up of 11 amino acids. CDR1 is ENHRY and CDR2 is SYGVKD in the germline V gene. Treatment of the sample: roughly 10-day PBMC culture with coronavirus spike peptide pools or control peptides (ViraFEST assay). With the Oncomine TCR Beta short-read assay, DNA from cultured CD4+ T cells was sequenced. TCRdb re-called the PCR reads through MiXCR, storing one row per CDR3 protein. The repertoire holds about 14,000 distinct CDR3 sequences, with around 40% as singletons. Comments on this clonotype: Its antigen is as yet unknown. The junction and the germline gene differ at one end; a read error may be behind it.

This clonotype originated in a human donor who had recovered from COVID-19. The chain is built from TRBV10-3 and TRBJ2-7; tentative D call: TRBD1 (5 bases). Sequenced here: CD4+ T cells from blood, cultured in vitro, sampled after SARS-CoV-2 vaccination. The CDR3 is CAISESGEQYF. DNA of the CDR3: TGTGCTATCAGTGAGTCAGGGGAGCAGTACTTC.